This entry features one T cell receptor (beta chain) sequence. Cohort allocation depended upon clinical history that participants reported. Cohort 3 recovery required two negative PCRs, clearance, or symptom resolution. The J segment lost 4 bases and the V segment lost 4 bases, leaving 8 bases of the junction unmatched. CDR1 and CDR2 from the germline V gene are SQVTM and ANQGSEA. This CDR3 contains 14 residues. The repertoire was sequenced with immunoSEQ multiplex PCR; TCRdb's copy has only in-frame clones and lacks some. The sample has 200,000 to 250,000 clones, under 85% seen once. The data derive from a study of blood T cell repertoires in COVID-19. Study summary: Sites in the United States, Italy and Spain provided acute and convalescent COVID-19 samples. T cells, B-cell-depleted T cells, or PBMCs supplied cDNA or gDNA.

The sample was PBMCs or T cells enriched from blood (not recorded which). The V and J genes are TRBV29-1 and TRBJ1-1, with 8 bases lining up with TRBD1. The clonotype comes from a man in his sixties who had recovered from COVID-19. CDR3 amino acids: CSVGSQGAGTEAFF. CDR3 DNA sequence: TGCAGCGTTGGTTCTCAGGGGGCCGGCACTGAAGCTTTCTTT. Together with reference TRBV29-1 and TRBJ1-1, the CDR3 gives the full variable domain: SAVISQKPSRDICQRGTSLTIQCQVDSQVTMMFWYRQQPGQSLTLIATANQGSEATYESGFVIDKFPISRPNLTFSTLTVSNMSPEDSSIYLCSVGSQGAGTEAFFGQGTRLTVV.